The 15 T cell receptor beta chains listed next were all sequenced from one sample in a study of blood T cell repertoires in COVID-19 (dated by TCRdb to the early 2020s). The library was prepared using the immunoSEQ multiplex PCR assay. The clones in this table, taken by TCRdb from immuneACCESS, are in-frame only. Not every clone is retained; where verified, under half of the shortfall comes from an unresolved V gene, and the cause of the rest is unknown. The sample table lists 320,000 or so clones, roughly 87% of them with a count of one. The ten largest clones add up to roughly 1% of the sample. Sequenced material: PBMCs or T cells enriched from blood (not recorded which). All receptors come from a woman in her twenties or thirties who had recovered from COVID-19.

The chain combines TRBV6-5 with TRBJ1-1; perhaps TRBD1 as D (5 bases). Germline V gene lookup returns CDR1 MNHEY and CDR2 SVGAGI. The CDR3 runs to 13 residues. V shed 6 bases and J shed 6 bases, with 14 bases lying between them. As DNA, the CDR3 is TGTGCCAGCAGCCTCAGGGAGGGTGCTGAAGCTTTCTTT. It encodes CASSLREGAEAFF.

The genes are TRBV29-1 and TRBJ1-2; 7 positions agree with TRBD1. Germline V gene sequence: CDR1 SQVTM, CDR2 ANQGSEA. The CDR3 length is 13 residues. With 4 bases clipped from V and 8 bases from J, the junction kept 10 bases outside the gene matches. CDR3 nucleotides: TGCAGCGTTGTCGAACAGGGGCTGGGAGGCTACACCTTC. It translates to CSVVEQGLGGYTF.

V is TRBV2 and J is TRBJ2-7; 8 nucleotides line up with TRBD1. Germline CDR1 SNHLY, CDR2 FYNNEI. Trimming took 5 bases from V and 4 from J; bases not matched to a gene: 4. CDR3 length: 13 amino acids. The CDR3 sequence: CASSRTGRYEQYF. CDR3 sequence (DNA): TGTGCCAGCAGTCGGACAGGGAGATACGAGCAGTACTTC.

CDR3 DNA sequence: TGCGCCAGCAGCCACGATGGGCCCACCAATAAAGCCACCTTC. Protein product: CASSHDGPTNKATF. The V and J genes are TRBV4-1 and TRBJ1-2; unclear D gene. Trimming cost V 3 bases and J 13 bases, with 21 bases left between them. Germline V gives CDR1 MGHRA, CDR2 YSYEKL. The CDR3 contains 14 residues.

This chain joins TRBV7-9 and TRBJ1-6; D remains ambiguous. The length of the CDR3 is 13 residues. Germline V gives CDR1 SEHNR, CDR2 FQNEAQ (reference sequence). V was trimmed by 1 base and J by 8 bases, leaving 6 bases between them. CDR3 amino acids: CASSLVEDSPLHF. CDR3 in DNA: TGTGCCAGCAGCTTAGTGGAGGATTCACCCCTCCACTTT.

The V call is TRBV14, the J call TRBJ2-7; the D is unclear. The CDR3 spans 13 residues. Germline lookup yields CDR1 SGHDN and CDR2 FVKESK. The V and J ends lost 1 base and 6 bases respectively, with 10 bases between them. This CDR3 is CASSQGPAREQYF. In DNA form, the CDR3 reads TGTGCCAGCAGCCAAGGGCCCGCACGCGAGCAGTACTTC.

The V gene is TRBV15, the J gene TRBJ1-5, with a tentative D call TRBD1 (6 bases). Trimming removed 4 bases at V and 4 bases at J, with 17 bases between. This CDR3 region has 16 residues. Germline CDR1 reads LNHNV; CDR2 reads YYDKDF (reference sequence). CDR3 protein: CATSTNRDIPNQPQHF. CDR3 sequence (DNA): TGTGCCACCAGCACAAACCGGGACATCCCAAATCAGCCCCAGCATTTT.

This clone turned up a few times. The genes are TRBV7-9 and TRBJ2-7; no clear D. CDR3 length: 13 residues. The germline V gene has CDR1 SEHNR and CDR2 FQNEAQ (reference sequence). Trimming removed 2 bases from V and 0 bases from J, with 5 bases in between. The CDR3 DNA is TGTGCCAGCAGCTTATCAAACTCCTACGAGCAGTACTTC. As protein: CASSLSNSYEQYF.

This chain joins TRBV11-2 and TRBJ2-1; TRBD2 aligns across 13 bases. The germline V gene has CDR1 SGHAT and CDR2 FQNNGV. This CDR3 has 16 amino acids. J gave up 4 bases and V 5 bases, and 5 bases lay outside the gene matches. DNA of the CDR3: TGTGCCAGCAGCACCCGGGGACTAGCGGGGTACAATGAGCAGTTCTTC. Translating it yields CASSTRGLAGYNEQFF.

The CDR3 DNA reads as TGTGCCTGGAGTTCCAGACGGGATTCACCCCTCCACTTT. This gives the protein CAWSSRRDSPLHF. The chain couples TRBV30 to TRBJ1-6; D is ambiguous. The CDR3 is 13 amino acids. V lost 2 bases to trimming and J lost 8 bases, with 10 bases between them. From germline, CDR1 is GTSNPN and CDR2 SVGIG (reference sequence).

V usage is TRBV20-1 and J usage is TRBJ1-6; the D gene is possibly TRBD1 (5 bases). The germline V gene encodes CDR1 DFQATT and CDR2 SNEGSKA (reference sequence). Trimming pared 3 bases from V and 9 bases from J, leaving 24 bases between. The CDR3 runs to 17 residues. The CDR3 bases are TGCAGTGCTAGTTTCCACTCCAGGGTTTCTGCAGCTTCACCCCTCCACTTT. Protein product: CSASFHSRVSAASPLHF.

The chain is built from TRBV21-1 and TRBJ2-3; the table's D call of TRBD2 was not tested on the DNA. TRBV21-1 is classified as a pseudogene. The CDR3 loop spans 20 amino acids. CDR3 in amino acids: CASSKWRLAGAKSNSDTQYF. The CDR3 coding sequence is TGTGCCAGCAGCAAATGGAGGCTAGCGGGGGCCAAATCGAATTCAGATACGCAGTATTTT.

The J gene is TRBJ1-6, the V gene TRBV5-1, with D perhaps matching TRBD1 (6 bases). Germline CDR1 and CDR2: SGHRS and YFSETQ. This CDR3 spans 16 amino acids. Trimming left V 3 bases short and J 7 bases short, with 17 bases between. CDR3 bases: TGCGCCAGCAGCTCAACCTCGGCGGGGGCGAATTCACCCCTCCACTTT. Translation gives CASSSTSAGANSPLHF.

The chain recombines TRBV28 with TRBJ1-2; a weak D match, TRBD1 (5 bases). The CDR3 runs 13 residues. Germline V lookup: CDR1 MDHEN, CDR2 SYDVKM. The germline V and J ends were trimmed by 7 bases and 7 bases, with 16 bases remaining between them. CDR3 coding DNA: TGTGCCAGCACCCCCTTATCAGGGATTGGCTACACCTTC. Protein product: CASTPLSGIGYTF.

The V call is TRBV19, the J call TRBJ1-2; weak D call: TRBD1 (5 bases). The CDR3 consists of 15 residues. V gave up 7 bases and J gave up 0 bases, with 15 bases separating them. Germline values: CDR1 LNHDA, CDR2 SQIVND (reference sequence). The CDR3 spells CASIKAGTANYGYTF. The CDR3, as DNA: TGTGCCAGTATCAAGGCGGGGACCGCTAACTATGGCTACACCTTC.